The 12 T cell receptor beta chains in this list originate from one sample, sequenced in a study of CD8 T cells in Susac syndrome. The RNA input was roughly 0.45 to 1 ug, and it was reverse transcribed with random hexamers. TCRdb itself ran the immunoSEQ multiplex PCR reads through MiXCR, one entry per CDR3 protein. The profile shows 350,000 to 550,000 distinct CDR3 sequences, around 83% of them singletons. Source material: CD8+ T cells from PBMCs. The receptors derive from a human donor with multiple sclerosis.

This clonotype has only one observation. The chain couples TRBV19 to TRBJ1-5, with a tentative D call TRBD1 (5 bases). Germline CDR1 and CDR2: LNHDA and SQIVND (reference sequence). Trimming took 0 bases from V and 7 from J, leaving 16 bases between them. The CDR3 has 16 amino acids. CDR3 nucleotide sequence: TGTGCCAGTAGTATAGATCGCAGGGCCTTCTGGCAGCCCCAGCATTTT. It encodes CASSIDRRAFWQPQHF.

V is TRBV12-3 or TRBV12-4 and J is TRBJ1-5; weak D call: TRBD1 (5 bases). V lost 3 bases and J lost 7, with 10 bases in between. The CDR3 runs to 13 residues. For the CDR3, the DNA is TGTGCCAGCAGTTTTGGGGGATACCAGCCCCAGCATTTT. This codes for CASSFGGYQPQHF.

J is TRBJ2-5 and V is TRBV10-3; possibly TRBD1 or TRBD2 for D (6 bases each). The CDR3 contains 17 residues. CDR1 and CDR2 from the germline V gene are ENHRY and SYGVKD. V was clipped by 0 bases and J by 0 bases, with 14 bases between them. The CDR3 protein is CAISESAGQTYQETQYF. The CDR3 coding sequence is TGTGCCATCAGTGAGTCGGCGGGACAAACATACCAAGAGACCCAGTACTTC.

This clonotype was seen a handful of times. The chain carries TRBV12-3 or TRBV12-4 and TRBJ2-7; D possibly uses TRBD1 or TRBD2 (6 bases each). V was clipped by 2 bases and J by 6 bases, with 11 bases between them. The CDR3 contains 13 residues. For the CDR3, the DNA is TGTGCCAGCAGTTTATCGGGGGCCGGCGAGCAGTACTTC. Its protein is CASSLSGAGEQYF.

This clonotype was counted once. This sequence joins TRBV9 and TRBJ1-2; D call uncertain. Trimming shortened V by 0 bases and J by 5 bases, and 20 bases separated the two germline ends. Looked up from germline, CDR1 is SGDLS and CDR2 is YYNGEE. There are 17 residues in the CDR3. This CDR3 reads CASSVGQREGKKYGYTF. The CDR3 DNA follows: TGTGCCAGCAGCGTAGGACAAAGGGAAGGGAAGAAGTATGGCTACACCTTC.

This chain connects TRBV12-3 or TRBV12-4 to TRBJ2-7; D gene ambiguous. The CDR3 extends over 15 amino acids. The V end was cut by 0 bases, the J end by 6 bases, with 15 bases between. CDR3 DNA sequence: TGTGCCAGCAGTTTAGCGAGTCTATACCTACGCGAGCAGTACTTC. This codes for CASSLASLYLREQYF.

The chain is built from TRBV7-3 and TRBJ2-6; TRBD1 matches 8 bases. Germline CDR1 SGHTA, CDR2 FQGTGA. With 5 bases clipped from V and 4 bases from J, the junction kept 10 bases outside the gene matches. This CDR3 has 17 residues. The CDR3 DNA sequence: TGTGCCAGCAGCCAAACGGACAGGGCGGCGGGGGCCAACGTCCTGACTTTC. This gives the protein CASSQTDRAAGANVLTF. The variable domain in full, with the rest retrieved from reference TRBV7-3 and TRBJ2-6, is GAGVSQTPSNKVTEKGKYVELRCDPISGHTALYWYRQSLGQGPEFLIYFQGTGAADDSGLPNDRFFAVRPEGSVSTLKIQRTERGDSAVYLCASSQTDRAAGANVLTFGAGSRLTVL.

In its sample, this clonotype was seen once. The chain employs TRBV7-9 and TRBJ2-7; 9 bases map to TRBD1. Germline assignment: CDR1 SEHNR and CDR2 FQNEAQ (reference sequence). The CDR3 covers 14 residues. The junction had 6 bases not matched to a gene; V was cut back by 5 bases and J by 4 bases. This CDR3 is CASSTKTGGYEQYF. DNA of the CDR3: TGTGCCAGCAGCACTAAGACAGGGGGGTACGAGCAGTACTTC.

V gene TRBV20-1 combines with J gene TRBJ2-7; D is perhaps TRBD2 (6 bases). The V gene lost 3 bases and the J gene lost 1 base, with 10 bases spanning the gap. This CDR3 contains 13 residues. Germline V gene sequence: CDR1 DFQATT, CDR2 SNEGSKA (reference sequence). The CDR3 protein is CSARGDLSYEQYF. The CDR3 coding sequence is TGCAGTGCTAGGGGGGACTTATCCTACGAGCAGTACTTC.

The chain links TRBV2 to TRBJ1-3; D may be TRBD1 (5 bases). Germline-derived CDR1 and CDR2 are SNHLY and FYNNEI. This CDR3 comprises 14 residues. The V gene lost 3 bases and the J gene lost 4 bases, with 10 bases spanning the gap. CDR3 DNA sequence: TGTGCCAGCAGTGATGCAGGGACGGGAAACACCATATATTTT. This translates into CASSDAGTGNTIYF.

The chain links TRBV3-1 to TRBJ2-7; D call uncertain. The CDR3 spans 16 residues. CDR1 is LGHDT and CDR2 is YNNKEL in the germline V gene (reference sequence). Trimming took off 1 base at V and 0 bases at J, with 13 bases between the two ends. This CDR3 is CASSQAGQESSYEQYF. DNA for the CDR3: TGTGCCAGCAGCCAAGCGGGCCAGGAGAGCTCCTACGAGCAGTACTTC.

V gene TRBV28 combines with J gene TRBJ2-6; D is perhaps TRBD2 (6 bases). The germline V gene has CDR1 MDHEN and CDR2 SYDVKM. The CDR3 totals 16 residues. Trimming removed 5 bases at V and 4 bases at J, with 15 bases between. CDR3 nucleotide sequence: TGTGCCAGCAGTATAAATCTAGCGTTGGGGGCCAACGTCCTGACTTTC. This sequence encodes CASSINLALGANVLTF.